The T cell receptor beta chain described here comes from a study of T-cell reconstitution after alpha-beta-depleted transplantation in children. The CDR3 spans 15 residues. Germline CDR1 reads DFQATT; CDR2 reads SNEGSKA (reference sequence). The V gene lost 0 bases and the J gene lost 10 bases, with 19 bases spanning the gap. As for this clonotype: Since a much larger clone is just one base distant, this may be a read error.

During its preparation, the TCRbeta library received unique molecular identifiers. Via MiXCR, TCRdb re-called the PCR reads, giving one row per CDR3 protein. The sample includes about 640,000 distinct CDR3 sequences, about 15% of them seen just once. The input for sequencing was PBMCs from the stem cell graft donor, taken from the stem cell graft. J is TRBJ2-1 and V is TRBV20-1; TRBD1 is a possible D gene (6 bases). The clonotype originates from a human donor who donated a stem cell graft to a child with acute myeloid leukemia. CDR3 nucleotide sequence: TGCAGTGCTAGAGATGGTAGCACAGGGATTCTGGAGCAGTTCTTC. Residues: CSARDGSTGILEQFF.